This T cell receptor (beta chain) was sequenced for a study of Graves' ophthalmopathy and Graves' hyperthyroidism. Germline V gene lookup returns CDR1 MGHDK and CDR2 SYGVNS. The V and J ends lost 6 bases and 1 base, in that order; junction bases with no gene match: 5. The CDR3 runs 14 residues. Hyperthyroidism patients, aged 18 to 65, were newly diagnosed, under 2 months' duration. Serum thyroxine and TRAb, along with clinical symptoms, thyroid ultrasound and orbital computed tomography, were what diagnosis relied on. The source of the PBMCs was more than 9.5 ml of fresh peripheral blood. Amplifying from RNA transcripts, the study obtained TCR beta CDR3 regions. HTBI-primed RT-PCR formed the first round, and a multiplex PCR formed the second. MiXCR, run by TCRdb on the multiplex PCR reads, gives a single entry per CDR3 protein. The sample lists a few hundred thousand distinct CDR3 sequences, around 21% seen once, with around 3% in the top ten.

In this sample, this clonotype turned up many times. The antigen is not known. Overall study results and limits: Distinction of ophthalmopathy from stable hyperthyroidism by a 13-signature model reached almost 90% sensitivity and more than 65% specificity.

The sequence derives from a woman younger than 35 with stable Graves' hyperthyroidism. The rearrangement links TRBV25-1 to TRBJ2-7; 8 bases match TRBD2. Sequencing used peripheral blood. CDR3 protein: CASRGTRSSYEQYF. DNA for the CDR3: TGTGCCAGCAGGGGGACTAGAAGTTCCTACGAGCAGTACTTC.